This T cell receptor (beta chain) came from a study of T-cell memory formation after mild COVID-19. TCRdb reprocessed the 5' RACE reads via MiXCR and lists one record per CDR3 protein. Seen here are 450,000 or so distinct CDR3 sequences, 15% to 20% observed once, and the top ten hold around 8.4%. This clonotype has a handful of counts. The sequence derives from an adult woman who had mild COVID-19 (a few samples of this study predate the infection). Cell type and time point are not known. The sequencing input was PBMCs or a T cell subset sorted from them (not recorded which).

The chain's CDR3 is CASSLEGPVPVILGGYTF. CDR3 coding DNA: TGTGCCAGCAGCTTGGAGGGCCCGGTCCCAGTCATACTGGGGGGCTACACCTTC. The J gene is TRBJ1-2, the V gene TRBV5-5; D uncertain. The ends were cut back, 0 bases at V and 8 bases at J, with 26 bases in the middle. Germline V gene sequence: CDR1 SGHKS, CDR2 YYEKEE (reference sequence). This CDR3 contains 18 residues.